Listed below are T cell receptor beta chains from one sample, sequenced in a study of shared clonotypes between healthy human individuals. TCRdb's table, derived via immunoSEQ multiplex PCR, lists solely in-frame clones and lacks some. The sample shows just over 95,000 clones, less than 80% of them seen only once. Sequencing was performed on memory CD8+ T cells sorted from blood. The receptors were sampled from a man aged 25-40 years in good health. The CDR3 runs from the conserved cysteine through the conserved F or W. Each record gives: clone size, D gene, J gene, V gene, CDR3 DNA, CDR3 protein. A D gene is named only where the DNA matches it firmly. The listing skips clone size in some rows; elsewhere it reads once, few, many or a size class.

>.|.|TRBJ1-5|TRBV7-2
TGTGCCAGCAGCTTAGCGGGGATGGGCAATCAGCCCCAGCATTTT
CASSLAGMGNQPQHF
>.|TRBD1|TRBJ2-2|TRBV2
TGTGCCAGCATGAGGACAGGGGCTCTCACCGGGGAGCTGTTTTTT
CASMRTGALTGELFF
>few|TRBD1|TRBJ2-1|TRBV2
TGTGCCAGCAGTGAAGGAGGGGGCGTAGCCTACAATGAGCAGTTCTTC
CASSEGGGVAYNEQFF
>few|.|TRBJ1-1|TRBV5-6
TGTGCCAGCAGCTTGGTTTTCACTGAAGCTTTCTTT
CASSLVFTEAFF
>.|.|TRBJ2-7|TRBV2
TGTGCCAGCAGCCCCCTATCGTTATTGCAAGCCCCTGCCTACCACGAGCAGTACTTC
CASSPLSLLQAPAYHEQYF
>few|TRBD2|TRBJ2-1|TRBV5-1
TGCGCCAGCAGTACGACTAGCGGGAGGCCTCTCCAGTTCTTC
CASSTTSGRPLQFF
>.|.|TRBJ2-4|TRBV5-4
TGTGCCAGCTCCCTTGGCGGATACCCCAAAAACATTCAGTACTTC
CASSLGGYPKNIQYF
>.|.|TRBJ2-5|TRBV27
TGTGCCAGCAGTCCGCAATGGACGGATCAAGAGACCCAGTACTTC
CASSPQWTDQETQYF
>.|.|TRBJ2-7|TRBV5-6
TGTGCCAGCAGGGATTGGACAGTCTCCTACGAGCAGTACTTC
CASRDWTVSYEQYF
>few|TRBD2|TRBJ2-3|TRBV29-1
TGCAGCGCCCGACTAGCGGGGGGATTCACAGATACGCAGTATTTT
CSARLAGGFTDTQYF
>few|.|TRBJ1-5|TRBV25-1
TGTGCCAGCAGTGAATCTCGCGGGGATAGGAGCAATCAGCCCCAGCATTTT
CASSESRGDRSNQPQHF
>.|.|TRBJ2-1|TRBV4-3
TGCGCCAGCAGCCAACGCCTCGGGGTTAAAGGACACAATGAGCAGTTCTTC
CASSQRLGVKGHNEQFF
>few|.|TRBJ2-7|TRBV29-1
TGCAGCGTTTCGACAGGATCCTACGAGCAGTACTTC
CSVSTGSYEQYF
>.|.|TRBJ1-2|TRBV7-2
TGTGCCAGCAGCTTAGTCCGCTGGGGGGGGCTTGAGAACTATGGCTACACCTTC
CASSLVRWGGLENYGYTF
>.|.|TRBJ2-2|TRBV30
TGTGCCTGGAAGGTCGCCTCGTGGGAGCTGTTTTTT
CAWKVASWELFF
>.|.|TRBJ2-7|TRBV29-1
TGCAGCGTTGAGTTGGCAGGGCCCTACGAGCAGTACTTC
CSVELAGPYEQYF
>.|.|TRBJ2-7|TRBV28
TGTGCCAGCAGGCCGGGACACCAATACGAGCAGTACTTC
CASRPGHQYEQYF
>.|.|TRBJ1-2|TRBV7-2
TGTGCCAGCAGCTTACGTTTGACAGGTGGTGATGAGGGCTACACCTTC
CASSLRLTGGDEGYTF
>many|TRBD1|TRBJ2-3|TRBV5-1
TGCGCCAGCAGCTTAGGACAGGGGGCGAGGGATACGCAGTATTTT
CASSLGQGARDTQYF
>.|.|TRBJ1-1|TRBV6-5
TGTGCCAGCAGTCGGGGGACCAACGAAGCTTTCTTT
CASSRGTNEAFF
>many|TRBD1|TRBJ2-1|TRBV19
TGTGCCAGTAGAACAGGGGAGAATGAGCAGTTCTTC
CASRTGENEQFF
>.|.|TRBJ2-5|TRBV25-1
TGTGCCAGCAGTTGGGGGGTCATCCAAGAGACCCAGTACTTC
CASSWGVIQETQYF
>.|.|TRBJ2-7|TRBV28
TGTGCCAGCAGTCCCCTCCAGGACTATCAAAGCTCCTACGAGCAGTACTTC
CASSPLQDYQSSYEQYF
>.|.|TRBJ2-7|TRBV29-1
TGCAGCGTTCGCCAACTACAGGGCTACGAGCAGTACTTC
CSVRQLQGYEQYF
>.|.|TRBJ2-5|TRBV4-2
TGTGCCAGCAGCCAAGAGGAGGGGCTCGGGGTTAAGTCGGAGACCCAGTACTTC
CASSQEEGLGVKSETQYF
>many|TRBD2|TRBJ2-1|TRBV4-1
TGCGCCAGCACCCAACTAGCGGTGGGCTACAATGAGCAGTTCTTC
CASTQLAVGYNEQFF
>.|.|TRBJ1-4|TRBV5-6
TGTGCCAGCAGCTTGTTTAACAGGGACTTTGAAAAACTGTTTTTT
CASSLFNRDFEKLFF
>.|.|TRBJ2-7|TRBV21-1
TGTGCCAGCAGCAAATTGGGCGAGCAGTACTTC
CASSKLGEQYF